The entry below gives a single T cell receptor beta chain sequence along with its context. This clone appeared a single time. Its antigen remains undetermined. No qualities accompany the bases; no much larger clone lies one base away. V and J are trimmed by 7 bases and 0 bases, and the gene matches miss 2 bases of the junction. Reading from cysteine to phenylalanine, the CDR3 counts 14 amino acids. The retained sequence is limited to the CDR3, 42 bases, with the frame set at the first base. The germline V gene encodes CDR1 SQVTM and CDR2 ANQGSEA. Whole blood was collected in K2EDTA tubes by collaborating institutions according to the institutions' own protocols. For TCRbeta analysis, collaborator samples were shipped as frozen whole blood, as isolated PBMCs, or as DNA extracted from either sample type. This specimen comes from a study of blood T cell repertoires in COVID-19 (dated by TCRdb to 2018 to 2021). General notes on the study: Samples covering the acute and convalescent phases of COVID-19 were provided by collaborators in the United States, Italy and Spain. The material from the prospective study consisted of cDNA or gDNA derived from T cells, B-cell-depleted T cells, or PBMCs. Deeply sampled blood TCRbeta repertoires from subjects exposed to, actively infected with, or recovered from COVID-19 were included in the dataset. A freely available public database, intended as a resource for researchers studying the immune response to SARS-CoV-2, is where the repertoires were released. Samples were obtained from the ongoing ImmuneRACE study (first 160 participants) and from about 1,300 subjects provided by 6 global collaborators. The sample metadata nearly always contained a de-identified subject ID, COVID-19 status, age in years and sex. Where HLA class I and class II types were available, the types were taken from metadata supplied by the sample provider, not from assay-based typing. Points the paper makes about the study in general: Clinical and demographic metadata were provided uncurated, with the amount varying by source and participant.

TCRbeta CDR3 regions were amplified from genomic DNA using the immunoSEQ Assay, a bias-controlled multiplex PCR. Per the source publication's procedure: Within the assay, amplification of reference gene primers was used to estimate how many nucleated cells each sample contained. To quantify the absolute abundance of each unique TCRbeta CDR3 rearrangement, sequence reads were collapsed and filtered. Productive Simpson clonality was computed per sample as the square root of Simpson's diversity index over productive rearrangements. TCRdb took over this immuneACCESS table, retaining in-frame rearrangements with V and J assigned. Such tables are incomplete; in checked studies, under half of the missing clones stem from an unresolved V gene, and the remainder is unexplained. V and J calls and clone size come straight from that table; D and trimming were deduced from the DNA. Recorded for this sample are 80,000 to 95,000 clones; 80% to 90% of them occurred a single time. The top ten clones comprise 25% to 35% of the sample.

Rearrangement joined TRBV29-1 to TRBJ2-2; TRBD2 fits 10 bases in the junction. This receptor was identified in a man aged 50 to 60 with active or convalescent COVID-19. The sequenced material came from peripheral blood. Here is the DNA: TGCAGCGGAAGCGGGAGGGCGAACACCGGGGAGCTGTTTTTT. This sequence encodes CSGSGRANTGELFF.